The 24 T cell receptor beta chains below come from one sample, sequenced in a study of cytomegalovirus exposure and HLA in healthy donors. 13 Jbeta primers and 60 Vbeta primers were used for the PCR. Using immunoSEQ multiplex PCR, the repertoire was profiled, and TCRdb retains in-frame clones only, with some absent. The sample includes over 70,000 clones, around 70% of them seen just once. Sequencing used PBMCs. The source is a human donor in good health.

The rearrangement links TRBV7-6 to TRBJ2-5; D call uncertain. Germline values: CDR1 SGHVS, CDR2 FNYEAQ. V dropped 1 base and J dropped 2 bases, with 11 bases sitting between them. This CDR3 has 15 residues. The CDR3 sequence: CASSLGADRQETQYF. Here the CDR3 DNA reads TGTGCCAGCAGCTTAGGGGCAGATCGTCAAGAGACCCAGTACTTC.

This clone was counted a single time. This chain connects TRBV6-6 to TRBJ1-5; D is perhaps TRBD1 (5 bases). V shed 5 bases and J shed 4 bases, with 12 bases lying between them. CDR3 length equals 14 residues. Germline V CDR1 and CDR2: MNHNY, SVGAGI (reference sequence). Here the CDR3 reads CASSTLKGNQPQHF. DNA for the CDR3: TGTGCCAGCAGTACCCTTAAGGGGAATCAGCCCCAGCATTTT.

This chain uses TRBV29-1 with TRBJ1-1; unclear D gene. The CDR3 extends over 13 amino acids. V was pared by 6 bases and J by 0 bases, with 11 bases between. Germline loops: CDR1 SQVTM, CDR2 ANQGSEA. For the CDR3, the DNA is TGCAGCGTCTACGACACCCTGAACACTGAAGCTTTCTTT. It yields the protein CSVYDTLNTEAFF. Supplemented by reference TRBV29-1 and TRBJ1-1, the full variable domain reads SAVISQKPSRDICQRGTSLTIQCQVDSQVTMMFWYRQQPGQSLTLIATANQGSEATYESGFVIDKFPISRPNLTFSTLTVSNMSPEDSSIYLCSVYDTLNTEAFFGQGTRLTVV.

V gene TRBV7-9 combines with J gene TRBJ1-3, with D hard to call. Deletions cut 1 base from V and 5 bases from J, with 12 bases between. This CDR3 is 15 amino acids long. Germline-derived CDR1 and CDR2 are SEHNR and FQNEAQ (reference sequence). CDR3 region: CASSLDGRSRNTIYF. CDR3 DNA sequence: TGTGCCAGCAGCTTAGATGGCAGAAGTAGAAACACCATATATTTT. Full variable domain (outside the CDR3, taken from reference TRBV7-9 and TRBJ1-3): DTGVSQNPRHKITKRGQNVTFRCDPISEHNRLYWYRQTLGQGPEFLTYFQNEAQLEKSRLLSDRFSAERPKGSFSTLEIQRTEQGDSAMYLCASSLDGRSRNTIYFGEGSWLTVV.

This clone qualifies as medium-sized. This chain connects TRBV6-4 to TRBJ2-2; perhaps TRBD1 as D (6 bases). V was shortened by 2 bases and J by 3 bases, with 7 bases between the two germline ends. The CDR3 is 14 amino acids. Germline CDR1 is MRHNA and CDR2 is SNTAGT. The CDR3 region has the DNA TGTGCCAGCAGTGACCAGGGGCACACCGGGGAGCTGTTTTTT. Residues: CASSDQGHTGELFF.

The rearrangement uses TRBV10-2 and TRBJ2-7; TRBD2 might be the D (8 bases). Trimming took off 4 bases at V and 4 bases at J, with 17 bases between the two ends. Germline V lookup: CDR1 WSHSY, CDR2 SAAADI. This CDR3 region has 15 residues. The CDR3 reads CASSVERGTVYEQYF. In nucleotides, the CDR3 is TGCGCCAGCAGTGTGGAGCGGGGGACAGTTTACGAGCAGTACTTC.

The chain employs TRBV11-2 and TRBJ2-5; possible D gene TRBD2, 5 bases. Germline CDR1 SGHAT, CDR2 FQNNGV. The CDR3 consists of 13 residues. Trimming shortened V by 4 bases and J by 1 base, and 7 bases separated the two germline ends. Here the CDR3 DNA reads TGTGCCAGCAGCTCCGGACTCCAAGAGACCCAGTACTTC. It specifies CASSSGLQETQYF.

The chain's CDR3 is CASTASGHETQYF. The CDR3 region has the DNA TGTGCCAGCACGGCTAGCGGTCACGAGACCCAGTACTTC. V gene TRBV7-9 combines with J gene TRBJ2-5; 7 bases agree with TRBD2. The length of the CDR3 is 13 residues. Germline CDR1 is SEHNR and CDR2 is FQNEAQ (reference sequence). Trimming took 7 bases from V and 5 from J; bases not matched to a gene: 7.

The chain joins TRBV5-1 to TRBJ2-7; 10 nucleotides match TRBD1. The CDR3 length is 14 residues. The germline V gene encodes CDR1 SGHRS and CDR2 YFSETQ. The V segment lost 4 bases and the J segment 4 bases; nucleotides outside the gene matches: 5. The CDR3 here is CASSTRTGGYEQYF. CDR3 DNA: TGCGCCAGCAGCACCCGGACAGGGGGGTACGAGCAGTACTTC. Variable domain in full (rest from reference TRBV5-1 and TRBJ2-7): KAGVTQTPRYLIKTRGQQVTLSCSPISGHRSVSWYQQTPGQGLQFLFEYFSETQRNKGNFPGRFSGRQFSNSRSEMNVSTLELGDSALYLCASSTRTGGYEQYFGPGTRLTVT.

The chain links TRBV6-5 to TRBJ1-1; TRBD1 matches at 8 bases. Looked up from germline, CDR1 is MNHEY and CDR2 is SVGAGI. The CDR3 sequence is 13 residues long. Trimming cost V 6 bases and J 5 bases; bases outside gene matches: 5. The CDR3 sequence: CASRTGGGTEAFF. CDR3 DNA sequence: TGTGCCAGCAGAACAGGGGGAGGGACTGAAGCTTTCTTT.

This chain uses TRBV2 with TRBJ2-5, with TRBD1 matching 12 bases. V shed 6 bases and J 4 bases; nucleotides not matched to a gene: 6. Germline CDR1 reads SNHLY; CDR2 reads FYNNEI. The CDR3 has 15 amino acids. The CDR3 sequence is CASSGTGGSGETQYF. CDR3 DNA: TGTGCCAGCAGCGGGACAGGGGGCAGTGGAGAGACCCAGTACTTC.

This rearrangement joins TRBV6-5 to TRBJ2-7; 8 bases are a match to TRBD1. V trimming: 6 bases; J trimming: 6 bases; junction bases outside the gene matches: 13. The CDR3 is 15 amino acids. The germline CDR1 and CDR2 sequences are MNHEY and SVGAGI. CDR3 protein: CASSPRDRKMGEQYF. Written as DNA, the CDR3 is TGTGCCAGCAGCCCCCGGGACAGGAAGATGGGCGAGCAGTACTTC.

This clone has a handful of counts. This chain uses TRBV7-9 with TRBJ2-7, with D possibly being TRBD1 (5 bases). The CDR3 length is 14 residues. CDR1 is SEHNR, CDR2 FQNEAQ, per germline (reference sequence). Trimming stripped 6 bases from V and 3 bases from J, with 15 bases between. The CDR3 loop is CASSSSGASYEQYF. CDR3 coding DNA: TGTGCCAGCAGTTCCTCTGGGGCTAGCTACGAGCAGTACTTC.

This sequence joins TRBV27 and TRBJ2-1, with 11 bases lining up with TRBD2. The V and J ends lost 2 bases and 7 bases, in that order; junction bases with no gene match: 4. CDR3 length equals 15 residues. The germline gives CDR1 MNHEY, CDR2 SMNVEV (reference sequence). The CDR3, as DNA: TGTGCCAGCAGTTTAGGGGTAGCGGGAGGGAATGAGCAGTTCTTC. This translates into CASSLGVAGGNEQFF.

This sequence joins TRBV5-1 and TRBJ1-2, with a possible D match to TRBD1 (5 bases). Germline V gene lookup returns CDR1 SGHRS and CDR2 YFSETQ. Trimming cost V 0 bases and J 3 bases, with 12 bases left between them. CDR3 length equals 15 residues. CDR3 residues: CASSLAPTGDYGYTF. CDR3 bases: TGCGCCAGCAGCTTGGCCCCCACAGGAGACTATGGCTACACCTTC.

The chain links TRBV5-1 to TRBJ1-1; D is uncertain. Germline CDR1 and CDR2: SGHRS and YFSETQ. This CDR3 region has 14 residues. V lost 2 bases and J 5 bases, leaving 13 bases between the germline ends. Written as DNA, the CDR3 is TGCGCCAGCAGCTTTGCTCAGAGGTGGACTGAAGCTTTCTTT. It is translated as CASSFAQRWTEAFF.

V is TRBV6-6 and J is TRBJ1-5, with D possibly being TRBD1 (6 bases). The CDR3 totals 14 residues. In germline, CDR1 is MNHNY, CDR2 SVGAGI (reference sequence). Deletions cut 7 bases from V and 6 bases from J, with 16 bases between. This CDR3 reads CASKASTGSQPQHF. The CDR3 DNA follows: TGTGCCAGCAAGGCCTCCACAGGGAGTCAGCCCCAGCATTTT.

The chain combines TRBV10-3 with TRBJ2-3, with 9 positions matching TRBD2. The CDR3 runs 17 residues. The ends lost 3 bases at V and 0 bases at J; junction bases unmatched: 7. The germline gives CDR1 ENHRY, CDR2 SYGVKD. The CDR3 sequence is CAISEGGRAWSTDTQYF. CDR3 nucleotides: TGTGCCATCAGTGAAGGCGGGAGGGCCTGGAGCACAGATACGCAGTATTTT.

The chain has TRBV9 and TRBJ2-1, with D tentatively TRBD2 (5 bases). The CDR3 sequence is 14 residues long. Deletions cut 3 bases from V and 10 bases from J, with 17 bases between. CDR1 SGDLS and CDR2 YYNGEE come from the germline V gene. CDR3 nucleotides: TGTGCCAGCAGCGCAGGAGAAGCGGCTATCGAGCAGTTCTTC. This encodes CASSAGEAAIEQFF.

The chain links TRBV12-5 to TRBJ2-3; TRBD1 matches at 8 bases. Germline loops: CDR1 LGHNT, CDR2 FRNRAP. The length of the CDR3 is 14 residues. V was pared by 1 base and J by 6 bases, with 3 bases of the junction left unmatched. CDR3 region: CASGLGQGMDTQYF. The CDR3 DNA is TGTGCTAGTGGTTTGGGACAGGGGATGGATACGCAGTATTTT.

V usage is TRBV6-5 and J usage is TRBJ1-4, with 8 bases that match TRBD1. Germline V gene lookup returns CDR1 MNHEY and CDR2 SVGAGI. There are 15 residues in the CDR3. Trimming removed 2 bases from V and 7 bases from J; junction bases left unmatched: 6. This CDR3 reads CASSYTTGGSEKLFF. Here the CDR3 DNA reads TGTGCCAGCAGTTACACTACAGGGGGAAGTGAAAAACTGTTTTTT.

The chain is built from TRBV4-2 and TRBJ2-1, with D possibly matching TRBD2 (6 bases). V gave up 3 bases and J gave up 0 bases, with 15 bases separating them. Per the germline V gene, CDR1 is LGHNA and CDR2 is YNFKEQ. This CDR3 has 17 amino acids. The CDR3 loop is CASSQYSSVSSYNEQFF. The CDR3 nucleotides are TGTGCCAGCAGCCAGTACTCTAGCGTATCCTCCTACAATGAGCAGTTCTTC.

The chain links TRBV5-1 to TRBJ2-1; D remains unclear. Trimming took off 4 bases at V and 10 bases at J, with 12 bases between the two ends. The CDR3 sequence is 12 residues long. The germline gives CDR1 SGHRS, CDR2 YFSETQ. As DNA, the CDR3 is TGCGCCAGCAGCGCCGGCCCCGGGGAGCAGTTCTTC. Protein product: CASSAGPGEQFF.

This clone was observed a few times. The chain has TRBV5-1 and TRBJ1-1, with D possibly TRBD1 on 5 matching bases. The CDR3 runs to 14 residues. The V gene's germline CDR1 is SGHRS and CDR2 YFSETQ. V shed 7 bases and J shed 3 bases, with 16 bases lying between them. The CDR3 coding sequence is TGCGCCAGCGGAAGGAGCAGGGTGGACACTGAAGCTTTCTTT. This encodes CASGRSRVDTEAFF.